One TCR beta chain is described in this entry. These data come from a study of shared clonotypes between healthy human individuals. After removal of 1 base from V and 0 bases from J, the junction contained 11 bases not matched to a gene. Germline assignment: CDR1 MDHEN and CDR2 SYDVKM. The CDR3 runs to 19 residues. Produced via immunoSEQ multiplex PCR; TCRdb's table is partial and in-frame only. Of about 650,000 clones detected, nearly 97% appear once; the ten largest clones hold 0.11%. Only CD45RO-negative cells positively selected for CCR7 counted as naive CD8 cells, so terminally differentiated effector memory CD45RA+ cells were excluded.

This clonotype originated in a woman aged 25-40 years in good health. The chain employs TRBV28 and TRBJ1-5, with 8 bases matching TRBD1. The sample taken for sequencing was naive CD8+ T cells sorted from blood. CDR3 nucleotide sequence: TGTGCCAGCAGTTTATCAACGGGACAGGAGACTTATAGCAATCAGCCCCAGCATTTT. This gives the protein CASSLSTGQETYSNQPQHF.